This TCR beta chain was identified in a study of metastatic and nonmetastatic thyroid tumors. For the study at large: From malignant and benign thyroid patients, repertoires in blood and in tumor or nodule tissue were compared.

Source study methods: For papillary thyroid cancer, a distant-metastasis classifier was constructed from CDR3 differences observed across clinicopathological groups. TCRdb re-called the PCR reads via MiXCR. The V and J calls, along with clone size, are taken from TCRdb and not from the paper's own processing. The table lists under 45,000 clones, roughly 31% of them singletons. Trimming cost V 4 bases and J 4 bases; bases outside gene matches: 14. From germline, CDR1 is MNHNS and CDR2 SASEGT. The CDR3 runs to 17 residues. Study-level results: According to reports, the diversity of TCR beta was significantly higher in malignant thyroid tumors than in benign nodules, and this held in both blood and tumor samples.

No treatment had been given to any patient before thyroid surgery. This clone occurred a few times. Antigen specificity is unknown. This TCR was sampled from a male donor with papillary thyroid cancer or a benign thyroid nodule (not recorded which). Some clones in this sample may be carry-over from other donors' samples. The rearrangement links TRBV6-1 to TRBJ1-1; 8 nucleotides match TRBD1. The specimen sequenced was blood. CDR3 sequence: CASSVPSPLTGGTEAFF. In DNA, the CDR3 is TGTGCCAGCAGTGTCCCTTCCCCCTTAACAGGGGGCACTGAAGCTTTCTTT.